This TCR beta chain was identified during a study of patients and donors after allogeneic stem cell transplantation. In TCRdb, the RT-PCR reads were re-called with MiXCR into one record per CDR3 protein. This table has about 40,000 distinct CDR3 sequences, under 35% appearing once. Trimming pared 6 bases from V and 4 bases from J, leaving 13 bases between. The CDR3 has 14 residues. Germline V CDR1 and CDR2: LGHDT, YNNKEL (reference sequence). The V gene is TRBV3-1, the J gene TRBJ2-1, with D tentatively TRBD2 (6 bases). The clonotype comes from a human donor who was either an allogeneic HSCT recipient or a stem cell or donor lymphocyte infusion donor (not recorded which). It is not recorded whose cells these are; they may come from a transplant donor. Sequences were obtained from blood, either unsorted or a sorted T cell fraction (not recorded which). The CDR3, as DNA: TGTGCCAGCAGGACTATAGCGGATTACAATGAGCAGTTCTTC. Its protein is CASRTIADYNEQFF.